This T cell receptor beta chain is from a study of OX40 agonist ivuxolimab in advanced cancers. Study-wide context: Ivuxolimab is a fully human IgG2 antibody that activates OX40 (CD134). Three patients showed partial responses: one hepatocellular carcinoma and two cutaneous melanoma cases.

The table came from immunoSEQ multiplex PCR; TCRdb's copy has only in-frame clones and leaves some out. Here the sample spans fewer than 65,000 clones, less than 90% being singletons. This clone has only a few counts. CDR1 and CDR2 from the germline V gene are KGHSH and LQKENI. This CDR3 comprises 17 residues. V shed 3 bases and J 2 bases; nucleotides not matched to a gene: 9. The V gene is TRBV18, the J gene TRBJ2-3; 9 positions agree with TRBD2. The sample here was CD4+ or CD8+ T cells sorted from blood, taken in a trial of the OX40 agonist ivuxolimab. The source of this sequence is an adult with an advanced solid tumor such as melanoma, head and neck, liver or kidney cancer. CDR3 coding DNA: TGTGCCAGCTCACCGCAAGCGGGAGGAGGGAACACAGATACGCAGTATTTT. Amino acid sequence: CASSPQAGGGNTDTQYF.